The TCR beta chain under discussion was sequenced for a study of blood T cell repertoires in COVID-19. Background on the study: The samples span acute and convalescent COVID-19 from the United States, Italy and Spain. T cells, B-cell-depleted T cells, or PBMCs provided the cDNA or gDNA that served as material.

Per the original methods: Estimated nucleated cell counts came from reference gene primer amplification. The assay was immunoSEQ multiplex PCR, and TCRdb's table has in-frame clones only and misses some. V and J calls and clone size follow that table, whereas D and trimming were derived from the DNA. The table lists under 150,000 clones, about 88% of them singletons. The germline V and J ends were trimmed by 7 bases and 4 bases, with 8 bases remaining between them. Germline V CDR1 and CDR2: MNHEY, SVGAGI. The CDR3 has 12 amino acids. The specimen was peripheral blood. The clonotype originates from a man in his 60s with COVID-19, enrolled during active disease. The V call is TRBV6-5, the J call TRBJ1-3, with D tentatively TRBD1 (6 bases). This CDR3 reads CASTDRGNTIYF. The CDR3 bases are TGTGCCAGCACGGACAGAGGAAACACCATATATTTT.